The rows below give T cell receptor beta chains drawn from one sample of a study of graft-versus-host responses after intestinal transplantation. For these TCRs, the target antigens are not known. Clones were sequenced by immunoSEQ multiplex PCR, and TCRdb holds only the in-frame ones, with some missing. The sample lists about 90,000 clones, about 88% occurring once. The input for sequencing was unstimulated CD4+ T cells sorted from spleen or lymph node cells, taken before transplant. These receptors were obtained from a human donor who was the organ donor for an intestinal transplant. The CDR3 runs from the conserved cysteine through the conserved F or W. D genes are given only for firm matches. Rows give clone size only sometimes, using once, few, many, or a class for an expanded clone.

d_gene: .
v_gene: TRBV11-1
j_gene: TRBJ2-2
abundance: .
CDR3nt: TGTGCCAGCAGCTTTGGCCCCGGGGACACCGGGGAGCTGTTTTTT
CDR3aa: CASSFGPGDTGELFF

d_gene: TRBD2
v_gene: TRBV5-4
j_gene: TRBJ2-3
abundance: .
CDR3nt: TGTGCCAGCAGCCCGAGGACTAGGGAGGCAGATACGCAGTATTTT
CDR3aa: CASSPRTREADTQYF

d_gene: .
v_gene: TRBV4-2
j_gene: TRBJ2-7
abundance: .
CDR3nt: TGTGCCAGCAGCTCCGCTAGTCTATTCAGCGCGGGCGAGCAGTACTTC
CDR3aa: CASSSASLFSAGEQYF

d_gene: TRBD1
v_gene: TRBV19
j_gene: TRBJ1-2
abundance: .
CDR3nt: TGTGCCAGTAGTATAGGCATCGACAGGGCGAACTATGGCTACACCTTC
CDR3aa: CASSIGIDRANYGYTF

d_gene: .
v_gene: TRBV7-9
j_gene: TRBJ1-2
abundance: .
CDR3nt: TGTGCCAGCAGCCTACCTCGGGGGGATAACTATGGCTACACCTTC
CDR3aa: CASSLPRGDNYGYTF

d_gene: .
v_gene: TRBV15
j_gene: TRBJ1-1
abundance: .
CDR3nt: TGTGCCACCAGCAGATCCGGAGCGTGGGACACTGAAGCTTTCTTT
CDR3aa: CATSRSGAWDTEAFF

d_gene: .
v_gene: TRBV9
j_gene: TRBJ2-1
abundance: .
CDR3nt: TGTGCCAGCAGCGCAAATCAGGTTCGGGAAAGTGAGCAGTTCTTC
CDR3aa: CASSANQVRESEQFF

d_gene: .
v_gene: TRBV2
j_gene: TRBJ2-7
abundance: .
CDR3nt: TGTGCCAGCAGTTTCGGGGCCTACGAGCAGTACTTC
CDR3aa: CASSFGAYEQYF

d_gene: .
v_gene: TRBV4-1
j_gene: TRBJ2-1
abundance: .
CDR3nt: TGCGCCAGCAGTCAAATCGATGAGCAGTTCTTC
CDR3aa: CASSQIDEQFF

d_gene: TRBD2
v_gene: TRBV28
j_gene: TRBJ2-7
abundance: .
CDR3nt: TGTGCCAGCAGTTTCTTACTAGCGGGAACCATTACCTACGAGCAGTACTTC
CDR3aa: CASSFLLAGTITYEQYF

d_gene: .
v_gene: TRBV7-2
j_gene: TRBJ2-7
abundance: .
CDR3nt: TGTGCCAGCAGCTCACAAACAGGGTTCCCCTACGAGCAGTACTTC
CDR3aa: CASSSQTGFPYEQYF

d_gene: TRBD1
v_gene: TRBV7-2
j_gene: TRBJ1-5
abundance: few
CDR3nt: TGTGCCAGCAGCCGACAGGGGTATAGCAATCAGCCCCAGCATTTT
CDR3aa: CASSRQGYSNQPQHF

d_gene: .
v_gene: TRBV7-8
j_gene: TRBJ2-5
abundance: .
CDR3nt: TGTGCCAGCAGCCAATCCTTGGGCAACCAGTACTTC
CDR3aa: CASSQSLGNQYF

d_gene: .
v_gene: TRBV5-1
j_gene: TRBJ1-6
abundance: .
CDR3nt: TGCGCCAGCAGCGGGGGGGGGAGCTCCTATAATTCACCCCTCCACTTT
CDR3aa: CASSGGGSSYNSPLHF

d_gene: TRBD1
v_gene: TRBV28
j_gene: TRBJ2-7
abundance: .
CDR3nt: TGTGCCAGCAGTTCCCCGACAGGGATAACCTACGAGCAGTACTTC
CDR3aa: CASSSPTGITYEQYF

d_gene: TRBD2
v_gene: TRBV11-2
j_gene: TRBJ2-7
abundance: .
CDR3nt: TGTGCCAGCAGGGCACTAGCGGGCCCCTACGAGCAGTACTTC
CDR3aa: CASRALAGPYEQYF

d_gene: .
v_gene: TRBV7-2
j_gene: TRBJ2-3
abundance: .
CDR3nt: TGTGCCAGCAGTCTCGGTGGTTCGGCAGATACGCAGTATTTT
CDR3aa: CASSLGGSADTQYF

d_gene: TRBD2
v_gene: TRBV11-2
j_gene: TRBJ2-4
abundance: .
CDR3nt: TGTGCCAGCAGCTTAGTGGCGGGAGGCGGGGACATTCAGTACTTC
CDR3aa: CASSLVAGGGDIQYF

d_gene: .
v_gene: TRBV28
j_gene: TRBJ2-2
abundance: .
CDR3nt: TGTGCCAGCAGGGATAGACAGACGAACACCGGGGAGCTGTTTTTT
CDR3aa: CASRDRQTNTGELFF

d_gene: .
v_gene: TRBV6-1
j_gene: TRBJ1-2
abundance: once
CDR3nt: TGTGCCAGCGCTGCACTTACTAACTATGGCTACACCTTC
CDR3aa: CASAALTNYGYTF

d_gene: TRBD1
v_gene: TRBV2
j_gene: TRBJ1-2
abundance: few
CDR3nt: TGTGCCAGCAGTGAAGTAGGGGGCGCTTCCGGCGGCTACACCTTC
CDR3aa: CASSEVGGASGGYTF

d_gene: TRBD2
v_gene: TRBV19
j_gene: TRBJ2-2
abundance: .
CDR3nt: TGTGCCAGTAGTATGGCGGGACTAAGGCCTAGCGGGAACACCGGGGAGCTGTTTTTT
CDR3aa: CASSMAGLRPSGNTGELFF

d_gene: .
v_gene: TRBV7-3
j_gene: TRBJ1-2
abundance: .
CDR3nt: TGTGCCAGCAGCTTAAGATGGCCCCAGGGTCGGACCTATGGCTACACCTTC
CDR3aa: CASSLRWPQGRTYGYTF